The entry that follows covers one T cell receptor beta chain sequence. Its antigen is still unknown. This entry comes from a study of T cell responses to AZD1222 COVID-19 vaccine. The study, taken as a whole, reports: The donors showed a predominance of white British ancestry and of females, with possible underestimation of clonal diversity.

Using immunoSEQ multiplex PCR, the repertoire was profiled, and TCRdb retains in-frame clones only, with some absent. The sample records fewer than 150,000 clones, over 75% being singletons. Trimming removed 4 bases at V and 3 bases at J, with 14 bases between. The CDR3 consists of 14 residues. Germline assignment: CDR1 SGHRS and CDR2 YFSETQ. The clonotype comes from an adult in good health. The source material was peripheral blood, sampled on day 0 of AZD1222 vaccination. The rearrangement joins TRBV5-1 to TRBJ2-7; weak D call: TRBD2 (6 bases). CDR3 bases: TGCGCCAGCAGCGTGAATAGCGGACTCTACGAGCAGTACTTC. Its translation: CASSVNSGLYEQYF. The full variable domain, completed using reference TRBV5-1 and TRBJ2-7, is KAGVTQTPRYLIKTRGQQVTLSCSPISGHRSVSWYQQTPGQGLQFLFEYFSETQRNKGNFPGRFSGRQFSNSRSEMNVSTLELGDSALYLCASSVNSGLYEQYFGPGTRLTVT.